The rows below give T cell receptor beta chains drawn from one sample of a study of beta chain features in type 1 diabetes. Produced via immunoSEQ multiplex PCR; TCRdb's table is partial and in-frame only. The sample has about 180,000 clones, about 7.9% seen once. Specimen: central memory CD4+ T cells from blood. The receptors derive from a man in his late teens or twenties with type 1 diabetes. CDR3s include the opening cysteine and the closing phenylalanine or tryptophan. The size field is filled for only some rows; it gives once, few, many or a size class.

j_call v_call clone_size cdr3_aa
TRBJ1-1 TRBV6-5 . CASSYRLRNTEAFF
TRBJ2-7 TRBV7-2 . CASSLERNSYEQYF
TRBJ1-1 TRBV28 . CASRPSGKPAFF
TRBJ2-1 TRBV7-2 few CASSFSFGTSGYNEQFF
TRBJ1-5 TRBV10-3 . CAISESLGADQPQHF
TRBJ2-7 TRBV28 many CASSSPSYRDRESYEQYF
TRBJ2-1 TRBV7-2 few CASNPDSGVDNEQFF
TRBJ1-2 TRBV7-2 few CASSLDRVTGYTF
TRBJ2-5 TRBV27 few CASRRDLLQETQYF
TRBJ1-1 TRBV4-3 few CASSRIFSDRLETEAFF
TRBJ2-1 TRBV7-9 . CASSLAQAGGEFF
TRBJ2-3 TRBV9 . CASSVELAGGQADTQYF
TRBJ1-5 TRBV2 once CASSLGANNQPQHF
TRBJ2-5 TRBV4-3 few CASSQGEAGEGRQETQYF
TRBJ1-2 TRBV7-2 . CASSLDGQGGNGYTF
TRBJ2-4 TRBV30 few CAFLTGGNIQYF
TRBJ2-4 TRBV7-9 few CASSLAGGSGGIQYF
TRBJ2-4 TRBV28 few CASSMTGGAKNIQYF
TRBJ1-5 TRBV6-6 few CASSYSQGNSNQPQHF
TRBJ2-5 TRBV15 few CATSRGDQETQYF
TRBJ2-5 TRBV5-1 . CASSSRAGEQETQYF
TRBJ2-1 TRBV7-8 . CASSAGTSGRAREQFF
TRBJ2-7 TRBV2 . CASSLQSDEQYF
TRBJ1-2 TRBV7-2 . CASSPGDRVGYTF
TRBJ2-2 TRBV7-2 . CASSLGGQGQAGELFF
TRBJ2-2 TRBV4-3 . CASSQPDSSREGLFF
TRBJ1-2 TRBV7-2 . CASSLSPDRKYTF
TRBJ2-4 TRBV7-2 . CASSQGTEANIQYF
TRBJ2-3 TRBV9 few CASSRGGSGDTQYF
TRBJ1-5 TRBV28 few CASSPETKVGRRQPQHF
TRBJ2-5 TRBV5-1 few CASSSGTGILETQYF
TRBJ1-4 TRBV28 few CASSFRLPGQGGKLFF
TRBJ2-7 TRBV7-2 . CASSLSARDEQYF
TRBJ1-1 TRBV29-1 many CSARRGTLVNTEAFF
TRBJ1-2 TRBV6-6 few CASSPHDRGGYGYTF
TRBJ1-5 TRBV30 few CAWRIQGVSNQPQHF
TRBJ2-7 TRBV7-9 few CASSAHWGGDSEQYF
TRBJ2-3 TRBV27 . CASSLGALGTQYF
TRBJ2-3 TRBV30 few CAWSALAGGGDTQYF
TRBJ2-1 TRBV18 . CASSPNPLAGGYNEQFF
TRBJ2-1 TRBV5-1 . CASSLDSGRGEEQFF
TRBJ2-5 TRBV18 few CASSPTAGRETQYF
TRBJ2-5 TRBV11-3 few CASSSNSGSQETQYF
TRBJ1-4 TRBV15 . CATSTQGADEKLFF
TRBJ1-5 TRBV5-4 . CASSLVSDSNQPQHF
TRBJ2-7 TRBV9 . CASSARRDTYEQYF
TRBJ2-2 TRBV7-2 . CASSWNRGVGELFF
TRBJ2-1 TRBV11-2 . CASSSRTGSLNEQFF
TRBJ1-5 TRBV30 few CAFHVEGFNQPQHF
TRBJ1-1 TRBV7-8 . CASTQGGSTEAFF
TRBJ2-1 TRBV11-2 few CASSPSGGPGNEQFF
TRBJ1-4 TRBV10-2 few CASSGSPVAEKLFF
TRBJ2-6 TRBV7-9 many CASSHYRGRANVLTF
TRBJ1-4 TRBV15 few CATSRDRFVELSF
TRBJ2-3 TRBV25-1 . CATTRSGVSDTQYF
TRBJ1-1 TRBV11-2 few CASSRHQQGGNTEAFF
TRBJ1-3 TRBV2 few CASSRDKAGNTIYF
TRBJ2-3 TRBV12-5 few CASGLDGVPWDTQYF
TRBJ2-7 TRBV29-1 few CSVGTSAYEQYF
TRBJ2-5 TRBV5-6 . CASSPTVHQETQYF